Listed below are T cell receptor beta chains from one sample, sequenced in a study of blood T cells in healthy people across ages. TCRdb re-called the 5' RACE reads with MiXCR, one entry per CDR3 protein. The profile shows fewer than 1,200,000 distinct CDR3 sequences, about 23% of them singletons. These data were also reused for a study on T cells of mothers and their children.

Sequenced input: blood. The receptor source for this set is a girl aged 2 to 9 in good health. Each CDR3 is given with its conserved first and last residue. D genes are given only for firm matches. Some rows mark clone size as missing; the rest say once, few, many or name a class of expanded clone.

.	TRBD2	TRBJ2-7	TRBV29-1	CSVPAGGGEQYF	TGCAGCGTTCCAGCGGGAGGGGGTGAGCAGTACTTC
.	.	TRBJ2-6	TRBV4-2	CASSQDLEGLRANVLTF	TGTGCCAGCAGCCAAGATCTTGAGGGACTCAGGGCCAACGTCCTGACTTTC
few	.	TRBJ2-1	TRBV6-2/TRBV6-3	CASSPEFPLDHNEQFF	TGTGCCAGCAGCCCCGAGTTTCCCCTAGATCACAATGAGCAGTTCTTC
.	TRBD1	TRBJ2-1	TRBV27	CASSLSGWGQGNNDQFF	TGTGCCAGCAGTTTATCCGGGTGGGGACAGGGCAACAATGACCAGTTCTTC
few	TRBD2	TRBJ2-7	TRBV10-3	CAISEGGGLAANPYEQYF	TGTGCCATCAGTGAGGGGGGGGGACTAGCGGCAAATCCCTACGAGCAGTACTTC
.	.	TRBJ2-7	TRBV28	CASSLLGTPEAYEQYF	TGTGCCAGCAGTTTATTGGGCACTCCGGAGGCCTACGAGCAGTACTTC
.	.	TRBJ1-1	TRBV10-3	CAISGGTEAFF	TGTGCCATCAGTGGAGGGACAGAAGCTTTCTTT
.	.	TRBJ1-5	TRBV27	CASSQGAGTLKGNQPQHF	TGTGCCAGCAGTCAAGGGGCCGGTACGTTGAAAGGCAATCAGCCCCAGCATTTT
few	.	TRBJ2-1	TRBV4-1	CASSQILESEQFF	TGCGCTAGCAGCCAAATACTAGAGAGTGAGCAGTTCTTC
.	.	TRBJ1-6	TRBV6-1	CASSNLPGDIYSPLHF	TGTGCCAGCAGCAACCTCCCGGGAGACATCTATTCACCCCTCCACTTT
.	.	TRBJ1-6	TRBV9	CASSVGGLYSPLHF	TGTGCCAGCAGCGTAGGGGGTTTGTATTCACCCCTCCACTTT
few	TRBD2	TRBJ2-5	TRBV6-1	CASSPGLAGDSGETQYF	TGTGCCAGCAGTCCGGGACTAGCGGGAGATTCGGGAGAGACCCAGTACTTC
.	.	TRBJ2-1	TRBV19	CASSMSVNRYNEQFF	TGTGCCAGTAGTATGTCTGTTAACAGGTACAATGAGCAGTTCTTC
.	.	TRBJ2-3	TRBV4-1	CASSPTVGRDTQYF	TGCGCCAGCAGCCCTACTGTGGGGCGAGATACGCAGTATTTT
few	.	TRBJ2-1	TRBV6-2/TRBV6-3	CASSYNPTNEQFF	TGTGCCAGCAGTTACAATCCGACTAATGAGCAGTTCTTC